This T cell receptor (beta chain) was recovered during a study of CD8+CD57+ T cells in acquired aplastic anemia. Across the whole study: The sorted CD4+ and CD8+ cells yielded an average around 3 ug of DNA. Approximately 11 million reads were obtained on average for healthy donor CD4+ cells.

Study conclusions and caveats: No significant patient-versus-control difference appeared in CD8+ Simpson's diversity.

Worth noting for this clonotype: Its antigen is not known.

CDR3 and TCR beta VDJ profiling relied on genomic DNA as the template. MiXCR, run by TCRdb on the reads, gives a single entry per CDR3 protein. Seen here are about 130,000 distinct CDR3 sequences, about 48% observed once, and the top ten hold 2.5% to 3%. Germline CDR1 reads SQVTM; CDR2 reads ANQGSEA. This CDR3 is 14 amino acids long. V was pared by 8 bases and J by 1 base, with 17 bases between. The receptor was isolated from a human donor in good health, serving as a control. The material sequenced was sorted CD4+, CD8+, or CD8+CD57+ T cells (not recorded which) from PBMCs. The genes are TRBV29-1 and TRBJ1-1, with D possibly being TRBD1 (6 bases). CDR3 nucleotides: TGCAGCACAAACCGGGGGGCAGGGAACACTGAAGCTTTCTTT. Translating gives CSTNRGAGNTEAFF. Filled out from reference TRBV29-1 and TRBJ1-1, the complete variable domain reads SAVISQKPSRDICQRGTSLTIQCQVDSQVTMMFWYRQQPGQSLTLIATANQGSEATYESGFVIDKFPISRPNLTFSTLTVSNMSPEDSSIYLCSTNRGAGNTEAFFGQGTRLTVV.